These T cell receptor beta chains were read from a single sample in a study of shared clonotypes between healthy human individuals. Sequencing was performed with immunoSEQ multiplex PCR; in TCRdb, only in-frame clones are kept and a portion is missing. The table has about 480,000 clones, around 79% seen once. The sequencing sample was made of PBMCs. The receptors stem from a woman in her 40s in good health. Some clones in this sample may be carry-over from other donors' samples. CDR3s include the opening cysteine and the closing phenylalanine or tryptophan. A D gene is named only where the DNA matches it firmly. Some rows have no size entry. The others give once, few or many, or a class for an expanded clone.

V	size	D	J	DNA	CDR3
TRBV28	NA	TRBD2	TRBJ2-1	TGTGCCAGCAAAGTAGCGGGAGGGAAAGGCAATGAGCAGTTCTTC	CASKVAGGKGNEQFF
TRBV30	NA	NA	TRBJ2-7	TGTGCCTGGAGTGGGGGAATAGGGCCAAACTACGAGCAGTACTTC	CAWSGGIGPNYEQYF
TRBV28	few	TRBD1	TRBJ1-1	TGTGCCAGCAGTTTATTTCGACAGGGACCTTTCTTT	CASSLFRQGPFF
TRBV5-1	NA	NA	TRBJ1-1	TGCGCCAGCAGCTTGGGTGGGCCTAACACTGAAGCTTTCTTT	CASSLGGPNTEAFF
TRBV9	NA	NA	TRBJ1-3	TGTGCCAGCAGCGTAGGCGGGCAGGGACTCTCTGGAAACACCATATATTTT	CASSVGGQGLSGNTIYF
TRBV6-5	NA	NA	TRBJ2-5	TGTGCCAGCAGTTTGATGGGGAGGGAGACCCAGTACTTC	CASSLMGRETQYF
TRBV7-8	NA	TRBD1	TRBJ2-7	TGTGCCAGCAGCTTATTTACAGGGGGCATCTACGAGCAGTACTTC	CASSLFTGGIYEQYF
TRBV30	NA	NA	TRBJ1-6	TGTGCCTGGAGGTTGCAGCTTAATTCACCTCTCCACTTT	CAWRLQLNSPLHF
TRBV4-1	NA	TRBD2	TRBJ2-1	TGCGCCAGCAGGCTACTAGCGGGAGTGTACAATGAGCAGTTCTTC	CASRLLAGVYNEQFF
TRBV11-2	many	NA	TRBJ2-3	TGTGCCAGCAGCTTTCTAGATTTCACAGATACGCAGTATTTT	CASSFLDFTDTQYF
TRBV9	NA	TRBD2	TRBJ2-2	TGTGCCAGCAGCCTCGTTGGCGGGAGGGTCACCGGGGAGCTGTTTTTT	CASSLVGGRVTGELFF
TRBV7-2	NA	NA	TRBJ1-1	TGTGCCAGCAGCTCACAGGGTTCGGACACTGAAGCTTTCTTC	CASSSQGSDTEAFF
TRBV11-2	NA	NA	TRBJ1-5	TGTGCCAGCAGCTTATCCGGCGGATTCAATCAGCCCCAGCATTTT	CASSLSGGFNQPQHF
TRBV7-9	NA	TRBD1	TRBJ2-7	TGTGCCAGCAGCTCCGGACAGGGCCACGAGCAGTACTTC	CASSSGQGHEQYF
TRBV30	NA	NA	TRBJ2-1	TGTGCCTGGAGTGTACTGGGGGGAGGCTCCTACAATGAGCAGTTCTTC	CAWSVLGGGSYNEQFF
TRBV9	NA	TRBD1	TRBJ1-2	TGTGCCAGCAGCCCCCGGACAGGGACTAACTATGGCTACACCTTC	CASSPRTGTNYGYTF
TRBV10-2	NA	NA	TRBJ2-7	TGCGCCAGCAGTGAGTTGGGGGACAGGACGGGACTAGGCGGATCCTACGAGCAGTACTTC	CASSELGDRTGLGGSYEQYF
TRBV18	NA	TRBD2	TRBJ2-3	TGTGCCAGCTCACCACGGCTAGCGGGAGTAGGGACAGATACGCAGTATTTT	CASSPRLAGVGTDTQYF
TRBV2	NA	TRBD1	TRBJ1-1	TGTGCCAGCAACGGACAGGGGAACACTGAAGCTTTCTTT	CASNGQGNTEAFF
TRBV5-4	NA	NA	TRBJ2-7	TGTGCCAGCAGCTTGGATGGCAGGCCCTCCGAGCAGTACTTC	CASSLDGRPSEQYF
TRBV29-1	NA	NA	TRBJ2-7	TGCAGCGTTGCGGACGGTACCTACGAGCAGTACTTC	CSVADGTYEQYF
TRBV5-1	NA	TRBD2	TRBJ2-7	TGCGCCAGCAGCTTCCGGACTAGCGGGAGGCACTCCTACGAACAGTACTTC	CASSFRTSGRHSYEQYF
TRBV7-2	NA	NA	TRBJ2-2	TGTGCCAGCAGCTTAGTTCACCAGAACACCGGGGAGCTGTTTTTT	CASSLVHQNTGELFF
TRBV5-1	NA	TRBD1	TRBJ2-7	TGCGCCAGCAGCGTGGTTACAGGGGTATACGAGCAGTACTTC	CASSVVTGVYEQYF
TRBV6-4	few	NA	TRBJ2-2	TGTGCCAGCAGTGTTGAGGGGACGAACACCGGGGAGCTGTTTTTT	CASSVEGTNTGELFF
TRBV2	NA	NA	TRBJ2-5	TGTGCCACTTTAGTCCGGCTCTTGAAAGGGGAGACCCAGTACTTC	CATLVRLLKGETQYF
TRBV4-1	NA	TRBD2	TRBJ2-7	TGCGCCAGCAGCCAAGATCCCGCAGGACTAGGTAGGGTCGAGCAGTACTTC	CASSQDPAGLGRVEQYF
TRBV4-3	NA	TRBD2	TRBJ2-2	TGCGCCAGCAGCCAAGAGTGGAGCGGGGCTTTGTTCGGGGAGCTGTTTTTT	CASSQEWSGALFGELFF
TRBV5-1	few	NA	TRBJ1-1	TGCGCCAGCAGCTTGGCCAAAGGGAACACTGAAGCTTTCTTT	CASSLAKGNTEAFF
TRBV7-2	many	TRBD2	TRBJ2-7	TGTGCCAGCAGCTTCGGACTAGGCTCATACGAGCAGTACTTC	CASSFGLGSYEQYF
TRBV19	few	NA	TRBJ1-5	TGTGCCAGTAGTATCACGGTTAATCAGCCCCAGCATTTT	CASSITVNQPQHF
TRBV6-6	NA	NA	TRBJ1-1	TGTGCCAGCAGTTATCCGGGGGCCTCCGAAGCTTTCTTT	CASSYPGASEAFF
TRBV21-1	NA	NA	TRBJ2-5	TGTGCCAGCAGCAAAGGGCTAGCGGGAGAACAAGAGACCCAGTACTTC	CASSKGLAGEQETQYF
TRBV29-1	NA	TRBD1	TRBJ2-5	TGCAGCGTTGGTCGCAGGGGGCTGGAGACCCAGTACTTC	CSVGRRGLETQYF
TRBV7-3	NA	TRBD2	TRBJ2-7	TGTGCCAGCAGCTTAACGACTAGCGGGAGGACCAGCCCCTACGAGCAGTACTTC	CASSLTTSGRTSPYEQYF
TRBV5-4	NA	NA	TRBJ2-1	TGTGCTACCAATGAGCAGTTCTTC	CATNEQFF
TRBV28	once	TRBD2	TRBJ2-7	TGTGCCAGCAGGCTACAGCGGGAGGAGCGAGACTACGAGCAGTACTTC	CASRLQREERDYEQYF
TRBV7-9	NA	TRBD2	TRBJ2-3	TGTGCCAGCAGCATTACTAGCGGGATATCCGATACGCAGTATTTT	CASSITSGISDTQYF
TRBV19	NA	NA	TRBJ2-7	TGTGCCAGTAGTAGTAACAGCGTCTCCTACGAGCAGTACTTC	CASSSNSVSYEQYF
TRBV7-3	NA	NA	TRBJ2-4	TGTGCCAGCAGCTTAATGGGTTCCAAAAACATTCAGTACTTC	CASSLMGSKNIQYF
TRBV15	NA	TRBD1	TRBJ1-2	TGTGCCACCAGCACAGGAGCCGGGACAGGGAAGGGCTACACCTTC	CATSTGAGTGKGYTF
TRBV9	NA	NA	TRBJ2-5	TGTGCCAGCAGGTCACTAGCCGGAGAGACCCAGTACTTC	CASRSLAGETQYF
TRBV5-6	NA	NA	TRBJ2-2	TGTGCCAGCAGCTTGGCTAGGGACACCGGGGAGCTGTTTTTT	CASSLARDTGELFF
TRBV6-5	NA	TRBD1	TRBJ2-7	TGTGCCAGCGAAAGTAACAGGGGTCTCGGCGAGCAGTACTTC	CASESNRGLGEQYF
TRBV28	NA	NA	TRBJ2-7	TGTGCCAGCAGGGAAGGTTCCGTGGGCAGGGAATACGAGCAGTACTTC	CASREGSVGREYEQYF
TRBV27	once	NA	TRBJ2-2	TGTGCCAGCAGTCCCCAGTTGGCTACCGGGGAGCTGTTTTTT	CASSPQLATGELFF
TRBV19	NA	NA	TRBJ2-7	TGTGCCAGTACCATCGCCCAGGGCGTGGGGTACGAGCAGTACTTC	CASTIAQGVGYEQYF
TRBV28	NA	NA	TRBJ1-2	TGTGCCAGCAGAGGCGGGGCGGAGGTTGGCTACACCTTC	CASRGGAEVGYTF
TRBV28	NA	NA	TRBJ2-6	TGTGCCAGCAGTCCGCCGGGCTCTGGGGCCAACGTCCTGACTTTC	CASSPPGSGANVLTF
TRBV4-1	NA	NA	TRBJ1-2	TGCGCCAGCAGCCAAGGCAGGGAAATTGGGGGAGGCTACACCTTC	CASSQGREIGGGYTF
TRBV18	once	NA	TRBJ1-1	TGTGCCAGCTCACCACCGGACAGTACGGCTGAAGCTTTCTTT	CASSPPDSTAEAFF